This passage covers 23 T cell receptor beta chains from one sample sequenced in a study of cytomegalovirus exposure and HLA in healthy donors. Sequencing used immunoSEQ multiplex PCR; TCRdb keeps in-frame clones, though not all of them. In the table there are 350,000 or so clones, roughly 85% of which are singletons. The sequenced sample consisted of PBMCs. All receptors derive from a woman between 18 and 29 years old in good health and CMV-seronegative.

The J gene is TRBJ2-7, the V gene TRBV6-5, with TRBD2 identical over 8 bases. The J segment lost 0 bases and the V segment lost 4 bases, leaving 2 bases of the junction unmatched. CDR1 and CDR2 from the germline V gene are MNHEY and SVGAGI. The CDR3 is 14 residues long. The CDR3 sequence: CASSSGGASYEQYF. Written as DNA, the CDR3 is TGTGCCAGCAGTTCGGGGGGGGCCTCCTACGAGCAGTACTTC.

The V call is TRBV7-3, the J call TRBJ2-1; 9 bases match TRBD2. The length of the CDR3 is 15 residues. Per the germline V gene, CDR1 is SGHTA and CDR2 is FQGTGA. The V gene end was trimmed by 2 bases and the J gene end by 6 bases; junction bases not matched to a gene: 5. CDR3 residues: CASSLFQTSGNEQFF. CDR3 DNA sequence: TGTGCCAGCAGCTTATTCCAGACTAGCGGCAATGAGCAGTTCTTC.

This chain uses TRBV29-1 with TRBJ1-1; D is undetermined. The CDR3 runs to 13 residues. Trimming shortened V by 3 bases and J by 0 bases, and 8 bases separated the two germline ends. Germline CDR1 SQVTM, CDR2 ANQGSEA. CDR3 coding DNA: TGCAGCGTTGAGACAACTGTGAACACTGAAGCTTTCTTT. This translates into CSVETTVNTEAFF.

This chain connects TRBV5-1 to TRBJ2-7, with 8 bases aligning to TRBD1. J was trimmed by 5 bases and V by 4 bases; bases with no gene match: 11. The CDR3 totals 15 residues. Germline V CDR1 and CDR2: SGHRS, YFSETQ. CDR3 loop: CASSLTGQGGNEQYF. CDR3 nucleotides: TGCGCCAGCAGCCTGACTGGACAGGGTGGGAACGAGCAGTACTTC.

This chain uses TRBV27 with TRBJ2-1; no reliable D call. The CDR3 totals 17 residues. The ends were cut back, 4 bases at V and 0 bases at J, with 16 bases in the middle. The germline CDR1 and CDR2 sequences are MNHEY and SMNVEV (reference sequence). Here the CDR3 reads CASSSDFVRSSYNEQFF. The CDR3 DNA sequence: TGTGCCAGCAGTTCAGATTTTGTCCGGAGCTCCTACAATGAGCAGTTCTTC.

This chain connects TRBV7-2 to TRBJ1-1; D perhaps matches TRBD1 (5 bases). With 7 bases removed from V and 1 base from J, the gap between germline ends came to 10 bases. Germline V gene sequence: CDR1 SGHTA, CDR2 FQGNSA. The CDR3 is 13 amino acids. The CDR3 region is CASTAQENTEAFF. CDR3 bases: TGTGCCAGCACCGCACAGGAGAACACTGAAGCTTTCTTT.

The rearrangement joins TRBV18 to TRBJ1-2, with TRBD1 as a possible D gene (5 bases). This CDR3 region has 14 residues. The germline V gene encodes CDR1 KGHSH and CDR2 LQKENI. Trimming took off 3 bases at V and 2 bases at J, with 10 bases between the two ends. The CDR3 reads CASSPSDKNYGYTF. The CDR3 bases are TGTGCCAGCTCACCCTCGGACAAGAACTATGGCTACACCTTC.

V usage is TRBV4-1 and J usage is TRBJ1-5; 9 nucleotides agree with TRBD1. Trimming removed 1 base from V and 5 bases from J; junction bases left unmatched: 12. Germline CDR1 and CDR2: MGHRA and YSYEKL. This CDR3 contains 18 residues. The CDR3 DNA reads TGCGCCAGCAGCCAAGGGCCGGGACAGGGATTGGGCTATCAGCCCCAGCATTTT. It translates to CASSQGPGQGLGYQPQHF.

This clone was detected only once. The chain links TRBV9 to TRBJ2-5; 12 bases map to TRBD2. The CDR3 runs to 16 residues. Germline values: CDR1 SGDLS, CDR2 YYNGEE. With 3 bases clipped from V and 3 bases from J, the junction kept 6 bases outside the gene matches. CDR3 bases: TGTGCCAGCAGCGGGGGAGGACTAGCGGGGAAAGAGACCCAGTACTTC. As protein: CASSGGGLAGKETQYF.

The chain carries TRBV5-1 and TRBJ1-1, with 7 bases lining up with TRBD1. Germline loops: CDR1 SGHRS, CDR2 YFSETQ. The CDR3 runs 15 residues. Germline trimming cut 0 bases from V and 3 bases from J; bases unmatched to any gene: 5. CDR3 residues: CASSLVYRGDTEAFF. The CDR3 bases are TGCGCCAGCAGCTTGGTTTACAGGGGAGACACTGAAGCTTTCTTT.

This sequence joins TRBV7-9 and TRBJ2-5; no definite D call. This CDR3 contains 13 residues. Germline values: CDR1 SEHNR, CDR2 FQNEAQ (reference sequence). With 1 base removed from V and 4 bases from J, the gap between germline ends came to 7 bases. This CDR3 reads CASSLEYRETQYF. The DNA for the CDR3 is TGTGCCAGCAGCTTAGAGTACAGAGAGACCCAGTACTTC.

The gene calls are TRBV2 and TRBJ2-2, with a tentative D call TRBD1 (6 bases). Germline CDR1 is SNHLY and CDR2 is FYNNEI. This CDR3 region has 16 residues. Trimming took off 6 bases at V and 1 base at J, with 15 bases between the two ends. The CDR3 loop reads CASSEQGRGNTGELFF. The DNA for the CDR3 is TGTGCCAGCAGCGAACAGGGCAGGGGGAACACCGGGGAGCTGTTTTTT.

The rearrangement joins TRBV4-3 to TRBJ1-4; tentative D call: TRBD1 (5 bases). Trimming shortened V by 4 bases and J by 8 bases, and 17 bases separated the two germline ends. Germline loops: CDR1 LGHNA, CDR2 YSLEER. The CDR3 loop spans 15 amino acids. Here the CDR3 reads CASSPSLVGGEKLFF. For the CDR3, the DNA is TGCGCCAGCAGCCCCTCCCTGGTCGGGGGGGAAAAACTGTTTTTT.

J is TRBJ1-2 and V is TRBV5-1, with 9 nucleotides matching TRBD1. Germline values: CDR1 SGHRS, CDR2 YFSETQ. The trim removed 0 bases at V and 8 bases at J, leaving 5 bases unmatched. The CDR3 spans 14 residues. The DNA of the CDR3 is TGCGCCAGCAGCTTGGAACAGGGGGCTACGGGCTACACCTTC. Amino acid sequence: CASSLEQGATGYTF. Full variable domain (missing parts from reference TRBV5-1 and TRBJ1-2): KAGVTQTPRYLIKTRGQQVTLSCSPISGHRSVSWYQQTPGQGLQFLFEYFSETQRNKGNFPGRFSGRQFSNSRSEMNVSTLELGDSALYLCASSLEQGATGYTFGSGTRLTVV.

This clone was seen a single time. The chain recombines TRBV7-2 with TRBJ2-3; TRBD2 matches at 12 bases. The V segment lost 5 bases and the J segment 3 bases; nucleotides outside the gene matches: 6. The germline V gene has CDR1 SGHTA and CDR2 FQGNSA. The CDR3 has 16 amino acids. In DNA, the CDR3 is TGTGCCAGCAGCCCTAGCCTAGCGGGAGGGACAGATACGCAGTATTTT. Amino acid sequence: CASSPSLAGGTDTQYF. Combining the CDR3 with reference TRBV7-2 and TRBJ2-3 gives the whole variable domain GAGVSQSPSNKVTEKGKDVELRCDPISGHTALYWYRQSLGQGLEFLIYFQGNSAPDKSGLPSDRFSAERTGGSVSTLTIQRTQQEDSAVYLCASSPSLAGGTDTQYFGPGTRLTVL.

The V call is TRBV29-1, the J call TRBJ2-2, with a tentative D call TRBD2 (6 bases). Trimming removed 4 bases from V and 7 bases from J, with 10 bases in between. The germline V gene has CDR1 SQVTM and CDR2 ANQGSEA. The CDR3 has 12 residues. CDR3 coding DNA: TGCAGCGTTGTTTTGGGGGGCGGGGAGCTGTTTTTT. It yields the protein CSVVLGGGELFF.

The J gene is TRBJ2-5, the V gene TRBV5-1; D unresolved. The V end was cut by 0 bases, the J end by 7 bases, with 4 bases between. The length of the CDR3 is 11 residues. CDR1 is SGHRS, CDR2 YFSETQ, per germline. The CDR3 nucleotides are TGCGCCAGCAGCTTGGAGCGGACCCAGTACTTC. Translated, it gives CASSLERTQYF.

The table lists this clone with a count of one. The chain carries TRBV6-1 and TRBJ1-5; TRBD1 might be the D (6 bases). This CDR3 is built from 14 residues. Germline values: CDR1 MNHNS, CDR2 SASEGT. Trimming removed 2 bases from V and 6 bases from J, with 11 bases in between. The CDR3 is CASSEYRVGQPQHF. CDR3 nucleotide sequence: TGTGCCAGCAGTGAATACAGGGTTGGTCAGCCCCAGCATTTT.

This clone showed up just once. The chain employs TRBV7-9 and TRBJ1-2; 7 bases agree with TRBD1. In germline, CDR1 is SEHNR, CDR2 FQNEAQ (reference sequence). The CDR3 has 13 residues. V was clipped by 4 bases and J by 12 bases; unmatched bases: 11. CDR3 nucleotide sequence: TGTGCCAGCAGCTCGGGACAGTTCTCTTCCCACACCTTC. This codes for CASSSGQFSSHTF.

This sequence joins TRBV5-1 and TRBJ2-7, with 10 bases identical to TRBD2. Germline CDR1 and CDR2: SGHRS and YFSETQ. The ends lost 1 base at V and 2 bases at J; junction bases unmatched: 6. The CDR3 spans 16 residues. CDR3 in DNA: TGCGCCAGCAGCTTGACTAGCGGGACTTCCACCTACGAGCAGTACTTC. This gives the protein CASSLTSGTSTYEQYF.

The rearrangement joins TRBV28 to TRBJ1-1; no clear D. Deletions cut 7 bases from V and 4 bases from J, with 16 bases between. The germline V gene encodes CDR1 MDHEN and CDR2 SYDVKM. This CDR3 is 14 amino acids long. The CDR3 DNA reads TGTGCCAGCACCCCACCCCGGGGAGGCACTGAAGCTTTCTTT. Translated, it gives CASTPPRGGTEAFF.

The chain carries TRBV18 and TRBJ1-5; 9 positions agree with TRBD1. J gave up 7 bases and V 4 bases, and 5 bases lay outside the gene matches. Germline assignment: CDR1 KGHSH and CDR2 LQKENI. This CDR3 spans 14 amino acids. CDR3 region: CASSRTGANQPQHF. In DNA, the CDR3 is TGTGCCAGCTCACGGACAGGGGCTAACCAGCCCCAGCATTTT.

The rearrangement joins TRBV6-9 to TRBJ2-5; 9 bases align to TRBD1. Trimming took 10 bases from V and 5 from J; bases not matched to a gene: 14. Per the germline V gene, CDR1 is MNHGY and CDR2 is SVAAGI. The CDR3 spans 15 residues. CDR3 in amino acids: CAIKPGQGSLETQYF. CDR3 sequence (DNA): TGTGCCATCAAACCGGGACAGGGTAGTTTGGAGACCCAGTACTTC.